This T cell receptor (beta chain) comes out of a study of CD8 T cells in ankylosing spondylitis. This clonotype has at least ten counts. Each CDR3 protein gets one entry after TCRdb re-called the 5' RACE reads with MiXCR. This table has roughly 60,000 distinct CDR3 sequences, around 6.4% appearing once. This CDR3 is 13 amino acids long. With 1 base removed from V and 6 bases from J, the gap between germline ends came to 9 bases. Germline loops: CDR1 LGHDT, CDR2 YNNKEL (reference sequence). The TCR originated in a male donor with ankylosing spondylitis. The rearrangement joins TRBV3-1 to TRBJ1-1, with no clear D. Sequencing was done on a sample of synovial fluid, either unsorted or a sorted T cell fraction (not recorded which). The CDR3 region is CASSQVRGSEAFF. The CDR3, as DNA: TGTGCCAGCAGCCAAGTGCGGGGATCTGAAGCTTTCTTT.